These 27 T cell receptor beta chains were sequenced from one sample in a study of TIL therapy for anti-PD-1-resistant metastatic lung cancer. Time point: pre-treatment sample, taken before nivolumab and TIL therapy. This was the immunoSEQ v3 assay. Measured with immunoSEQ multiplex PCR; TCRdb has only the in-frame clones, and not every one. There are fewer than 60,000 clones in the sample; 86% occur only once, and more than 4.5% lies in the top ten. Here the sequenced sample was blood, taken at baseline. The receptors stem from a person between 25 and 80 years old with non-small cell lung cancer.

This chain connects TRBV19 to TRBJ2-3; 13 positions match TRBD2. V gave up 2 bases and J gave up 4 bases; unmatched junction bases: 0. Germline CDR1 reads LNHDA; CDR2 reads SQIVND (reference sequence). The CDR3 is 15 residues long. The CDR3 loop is CASSITSGGADTQYF. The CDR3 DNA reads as TGTGCCAGTAGTATAACTAGCGGGGGGGCAGATACGCAGTATTTT.

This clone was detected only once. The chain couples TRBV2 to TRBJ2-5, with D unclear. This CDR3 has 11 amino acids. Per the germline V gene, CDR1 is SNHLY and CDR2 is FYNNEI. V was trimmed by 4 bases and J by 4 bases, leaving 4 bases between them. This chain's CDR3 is CASSVGETQYF. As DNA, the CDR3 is TGTGCCAGCAGTGTAGGAGAGACCCAGTACTTC.

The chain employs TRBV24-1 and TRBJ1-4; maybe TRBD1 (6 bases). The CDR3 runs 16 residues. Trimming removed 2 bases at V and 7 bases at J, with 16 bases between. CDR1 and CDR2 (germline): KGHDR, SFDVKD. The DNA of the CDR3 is TGTGCCACCAGTGATTCCACAGAGGGGGTCGGTGAAAAACTGTTTTTT. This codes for CATSDSTEGVGEKLFF.

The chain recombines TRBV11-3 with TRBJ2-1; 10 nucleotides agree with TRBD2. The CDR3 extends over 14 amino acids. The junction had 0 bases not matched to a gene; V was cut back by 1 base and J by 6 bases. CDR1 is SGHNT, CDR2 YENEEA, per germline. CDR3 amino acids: CASSLGLAGNEQFF. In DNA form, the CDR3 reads TGTGCCAGCAGCTTAGGACTAGCGGGCAATGAGCAGTTCTTC.

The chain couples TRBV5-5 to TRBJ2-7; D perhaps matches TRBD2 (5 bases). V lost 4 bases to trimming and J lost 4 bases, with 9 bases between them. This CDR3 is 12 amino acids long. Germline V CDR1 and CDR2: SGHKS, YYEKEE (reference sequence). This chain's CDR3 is CASSRREYEQYF. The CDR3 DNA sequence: TGTGCCAGCAGCCGTAGGGAGTACGAGCAGTACTTC.

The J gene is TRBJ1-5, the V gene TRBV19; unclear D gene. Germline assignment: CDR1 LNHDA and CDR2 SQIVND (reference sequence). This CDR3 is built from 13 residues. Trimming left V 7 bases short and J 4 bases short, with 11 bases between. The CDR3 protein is CASTRSYNQPQHF. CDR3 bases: TGTGCCAGTACTAGGAGTTATAATCAGCCCCAGCATTTT.

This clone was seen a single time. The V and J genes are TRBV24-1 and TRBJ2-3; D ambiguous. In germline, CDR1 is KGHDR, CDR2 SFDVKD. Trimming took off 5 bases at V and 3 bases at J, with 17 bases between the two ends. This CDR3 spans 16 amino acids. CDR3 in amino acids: CATSGARRLGTDTQYF. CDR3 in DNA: TGTGCCACCAGTGGTGCCAGGCGGTTAGGGACAGATACGCAGTATTTT.

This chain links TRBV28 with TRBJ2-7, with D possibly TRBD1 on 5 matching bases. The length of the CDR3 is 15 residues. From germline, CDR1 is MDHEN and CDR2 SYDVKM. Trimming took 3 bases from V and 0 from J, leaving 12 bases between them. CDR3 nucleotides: TGTGCCAGCAGTTTCAGGCGGCAGGGCTCCTACGAGCAGTACTTC. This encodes CASSFRRQGSYEQYF.

CDR3: CASRLAGSTDTQYF. CDR3 sequence (DNA): TGTGCCAGCAGACTAGCGGGTAGCACAGATACGCAGTATTTT. V is TRBV7-2 and J is TRBJ2-3; 9 nucleotides align to TRBD2. V trimming: 6 bases; J trimming: 0 bases; junction bases outside the gene matches: 1. CDR1 SGHTA and CDR2 FQGNSA come from the germline V gene. CDR3 size: 14 residues.

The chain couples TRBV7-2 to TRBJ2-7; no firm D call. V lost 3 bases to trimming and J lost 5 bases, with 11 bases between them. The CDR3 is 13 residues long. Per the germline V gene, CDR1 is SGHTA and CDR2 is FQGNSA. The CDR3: CASSFYAVHEQYF. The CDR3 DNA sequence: TGTGCCAGCAGCTTTTATGCGGTCCACGAGCAGTACTTC.

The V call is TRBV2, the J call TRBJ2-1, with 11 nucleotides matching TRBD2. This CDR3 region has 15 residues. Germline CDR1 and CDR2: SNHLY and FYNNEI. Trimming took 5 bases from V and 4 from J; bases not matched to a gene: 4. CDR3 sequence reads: CASSRLAGIYNEQFF. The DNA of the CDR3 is TGTGCCAGCAGTCGACTAGCGGGGATTTACAATGAGCAGTTCTTC.

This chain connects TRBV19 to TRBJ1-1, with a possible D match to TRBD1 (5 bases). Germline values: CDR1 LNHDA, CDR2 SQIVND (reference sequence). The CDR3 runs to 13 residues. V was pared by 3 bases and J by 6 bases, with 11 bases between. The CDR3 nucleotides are TGTGCCAGTAGTATCTCAGGGTTATCTGAAGCTTTCTTT. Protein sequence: CASSISGLSEAFF.

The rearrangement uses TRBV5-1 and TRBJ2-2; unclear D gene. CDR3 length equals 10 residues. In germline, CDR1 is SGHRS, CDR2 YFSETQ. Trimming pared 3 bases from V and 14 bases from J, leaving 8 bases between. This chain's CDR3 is CASSSGCLFF. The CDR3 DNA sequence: TGCGCCAGCAGCTCCGGGTGCCTGTTTTTT.

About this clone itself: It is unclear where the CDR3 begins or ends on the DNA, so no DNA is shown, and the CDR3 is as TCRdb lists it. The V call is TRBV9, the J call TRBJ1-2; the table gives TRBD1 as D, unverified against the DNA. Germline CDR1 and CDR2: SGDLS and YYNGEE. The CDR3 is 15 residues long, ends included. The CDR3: CASSVVGTGNVRATF.

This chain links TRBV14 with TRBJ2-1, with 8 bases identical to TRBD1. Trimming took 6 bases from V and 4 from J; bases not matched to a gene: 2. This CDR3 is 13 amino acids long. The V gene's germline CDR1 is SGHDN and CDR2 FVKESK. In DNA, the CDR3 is TGTGCCAGCAGTTGGACAGGGTACAATGAGCAGTTCTTC. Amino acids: CASSWTGYNEQFF.

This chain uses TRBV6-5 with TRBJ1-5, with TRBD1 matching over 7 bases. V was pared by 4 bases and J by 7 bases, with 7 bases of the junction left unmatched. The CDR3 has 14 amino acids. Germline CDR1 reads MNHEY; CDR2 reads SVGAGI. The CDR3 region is CASSWEQGSQPQHF. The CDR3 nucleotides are TGTGCCAGCAGTTGGGAACAGGGGTCCCAGCCCCAGCATTTT.

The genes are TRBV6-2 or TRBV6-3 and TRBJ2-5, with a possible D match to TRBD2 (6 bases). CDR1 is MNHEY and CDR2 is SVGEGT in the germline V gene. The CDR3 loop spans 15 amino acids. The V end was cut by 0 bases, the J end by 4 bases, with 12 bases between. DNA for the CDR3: TGTGCCAGCAGTTACTCGAAGACGGGACTAGAGACCCAGTACTTC. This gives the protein CASSYSKTGLETQYF.

CDR3 protein: CASSYISGGQETQYF. The CDR3 DNA reads as TGTGCCAGCAGTTACATTAGCGGGGGCCAAGAGACCCAGTACTTC. V gene TRBV6-2 or TRBV6-3 combines with J gene TRBJ2-5, with TRBD2 identical over 9 bases. Trimming at V came to 2 bases and at J to 1 base, leaving 2 bases not matched to a gene. This CDR3 contains 15 residues. In germline, CDR1 is MNHEY, CDR2 SVGEGT.

The chain's CDR3 is CSVEEMTGAQYLTQYF. Written as DNA, the CDR3 is TGCAGCGTTGAAGAAATGACAGGTGCACAGTATTTAACGCAGTACTTC. This chain connects TRBV29-1 to TRBJ2-7; weak D call: TRBD1 (6 bases). The V end was cut by 0 bases, the J end by 9 bases, with 24 bases between. The CDR3 has 16 amino acids. Germline V gene lookup returns CDR1 SQVTM and CDR2 ANQGSEA.

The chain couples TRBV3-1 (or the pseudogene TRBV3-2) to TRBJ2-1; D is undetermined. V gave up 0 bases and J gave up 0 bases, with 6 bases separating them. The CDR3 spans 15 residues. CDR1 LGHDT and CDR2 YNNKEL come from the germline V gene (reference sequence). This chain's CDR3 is CASSQEGGSYNEQFF. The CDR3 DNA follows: TGTGCCAGCAGCCAAGAAGGCGGCTCCTACAATGAGCAGTTCTTC.

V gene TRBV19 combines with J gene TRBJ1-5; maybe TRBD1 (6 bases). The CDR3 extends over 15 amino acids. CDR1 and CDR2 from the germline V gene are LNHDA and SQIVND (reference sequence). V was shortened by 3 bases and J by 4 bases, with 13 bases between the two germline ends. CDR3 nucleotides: TGTGCCAGTAGTATTGGCGGGGGCATAAATCAGCCCCAGCATTTT. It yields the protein CASSIGGGINQPQHF.

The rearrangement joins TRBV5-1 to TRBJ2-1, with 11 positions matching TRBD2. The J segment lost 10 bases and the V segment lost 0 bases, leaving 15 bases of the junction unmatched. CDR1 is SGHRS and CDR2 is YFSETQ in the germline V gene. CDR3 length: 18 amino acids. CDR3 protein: CASSLDVAGGPGPEEQFF. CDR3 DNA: TGCGCCAGCAGCTTGGACGTAGCGGGAGGGCCCGGACCCGAGGAGCAGTTCTTC.

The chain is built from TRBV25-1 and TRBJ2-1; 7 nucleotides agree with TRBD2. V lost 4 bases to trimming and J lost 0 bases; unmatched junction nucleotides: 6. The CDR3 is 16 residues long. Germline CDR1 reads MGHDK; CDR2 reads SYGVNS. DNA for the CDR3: TGTGCCAGCAGTGGGACTACTAGCGCCTCCTACAATGAGCAGTTCTTC. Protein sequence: CASSGTTSASYNEQFF.

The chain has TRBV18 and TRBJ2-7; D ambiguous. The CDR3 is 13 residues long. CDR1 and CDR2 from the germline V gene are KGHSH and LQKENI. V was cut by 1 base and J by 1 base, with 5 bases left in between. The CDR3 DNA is TGTGCCAGCTCACCACGGATGTCCTACGAGCAGTACTTC. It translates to CASSPRMSYEQYF.

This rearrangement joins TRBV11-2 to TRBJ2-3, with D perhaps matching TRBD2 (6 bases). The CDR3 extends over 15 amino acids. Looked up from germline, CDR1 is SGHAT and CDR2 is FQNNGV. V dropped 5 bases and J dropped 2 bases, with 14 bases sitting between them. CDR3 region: CASSRASETTDTQYF. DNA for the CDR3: TGTGCCAGCAGCAGAGCTAGCGAGACCACAGATACGCAGTATTTT.

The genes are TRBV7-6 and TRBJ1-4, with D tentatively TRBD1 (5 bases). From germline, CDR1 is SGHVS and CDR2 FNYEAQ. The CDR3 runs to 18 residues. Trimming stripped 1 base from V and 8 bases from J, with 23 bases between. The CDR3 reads CASSLDDAGRGVREKLFF. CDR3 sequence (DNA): TGTGCCAGCAGCTTAGATGATGCAGGGCGGGGGGTACGAGAAAAACTGTTTTTT.

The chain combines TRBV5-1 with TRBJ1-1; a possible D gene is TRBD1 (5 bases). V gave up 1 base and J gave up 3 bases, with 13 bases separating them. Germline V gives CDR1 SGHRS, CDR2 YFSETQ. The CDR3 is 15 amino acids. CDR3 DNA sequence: TGCGCCAGCAGCTTGCCGGAGCGGGGCTACACTGAAGCTTTCTTT. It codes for CASSLPERGYTEAFF.